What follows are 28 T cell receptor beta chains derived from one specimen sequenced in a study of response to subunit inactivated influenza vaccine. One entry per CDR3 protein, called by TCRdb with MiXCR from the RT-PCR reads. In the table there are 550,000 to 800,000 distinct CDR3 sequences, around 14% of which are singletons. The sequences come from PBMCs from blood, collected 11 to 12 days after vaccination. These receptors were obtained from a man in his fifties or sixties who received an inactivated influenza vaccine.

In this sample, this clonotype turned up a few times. CDR3 bases: TGTGCCAGCAGCAAGGGAGTGAGGGGGAGCTCCTACGAGCAGTACTTC. Translating gives CASSKGVRGSSYEQYF. The chain couples TRBV7-2 to TRBJ2-7, with a weak D call TRBD1 (6 bases). From germline, CDR1 is SGHTA and CDR2 FQGNSA. The CDR3 covers 16 residues. V shed 5 bases and J shed 0 bases, with 17 bases lying between them.

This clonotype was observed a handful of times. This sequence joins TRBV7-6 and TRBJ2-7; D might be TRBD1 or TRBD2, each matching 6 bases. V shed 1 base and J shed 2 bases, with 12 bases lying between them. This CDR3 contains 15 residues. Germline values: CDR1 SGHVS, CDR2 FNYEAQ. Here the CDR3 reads CASSLGKGGAYEQYF. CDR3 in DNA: TGTGCCAGCAGCTTAGGCAAGGGGGGAGCCTACGAGCAGTACTTC.

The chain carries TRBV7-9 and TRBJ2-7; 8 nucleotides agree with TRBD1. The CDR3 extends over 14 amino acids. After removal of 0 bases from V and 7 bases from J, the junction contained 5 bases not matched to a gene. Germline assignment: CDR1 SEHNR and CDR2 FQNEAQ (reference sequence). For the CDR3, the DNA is TGTGCCAGCAGCTTAGCCGCAGGGGGCGGAGAGCAGTACTTC. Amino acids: CASSLAAGGGEQYF.

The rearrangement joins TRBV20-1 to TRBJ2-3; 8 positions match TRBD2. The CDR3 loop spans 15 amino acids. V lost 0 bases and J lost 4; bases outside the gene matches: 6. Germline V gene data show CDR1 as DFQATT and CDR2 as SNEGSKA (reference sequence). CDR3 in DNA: TGCAGTGCTAGAGATCCAGCGGGAGTGGCAGATACGCAGTATTTT. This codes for CSARDPAGVADTQYF.

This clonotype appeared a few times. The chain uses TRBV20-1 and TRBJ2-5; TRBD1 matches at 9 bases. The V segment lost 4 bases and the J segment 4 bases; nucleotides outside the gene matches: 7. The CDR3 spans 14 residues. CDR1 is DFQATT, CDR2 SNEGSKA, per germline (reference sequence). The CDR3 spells CSAKKGTGRETQYF. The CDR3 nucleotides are TGCAGTGCTAAGAAGGGGACAGGGAGAGAGACCCAGTACTTC.

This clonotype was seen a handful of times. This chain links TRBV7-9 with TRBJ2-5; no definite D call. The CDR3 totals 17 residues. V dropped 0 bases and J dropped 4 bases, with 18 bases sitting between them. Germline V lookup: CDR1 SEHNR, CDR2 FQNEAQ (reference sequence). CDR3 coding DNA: TGTGCCAGCAGCTTAGCGCTTCGTGAGGCAGGAGCAGAGACCCAGTACTTC. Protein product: CASSLALREAGAETQYF.

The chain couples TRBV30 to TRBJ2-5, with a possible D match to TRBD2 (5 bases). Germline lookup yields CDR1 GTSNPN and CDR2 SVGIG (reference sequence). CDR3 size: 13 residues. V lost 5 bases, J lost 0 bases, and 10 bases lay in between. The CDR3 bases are TGTGCCTGGCAACGGGAAAACCAAGAGACCCAGTACTTC. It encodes CAWQRENQETQYF.

The CDR3 loop reads CSGSNEQFF. CDR3 in DNA: TGCAGTGGCAGTAATGAGCAGTTCTTC. The chain combines TRBV20-1 with TRBJ2-1; D gene unclear. The germline V gene has CDR1 DFQATT and CDR2 SNEGSKA (reference sequence). The CDR3 has 9 residues. V shed 7 bases and J shed 7 bases, with 5 bases lying between them.

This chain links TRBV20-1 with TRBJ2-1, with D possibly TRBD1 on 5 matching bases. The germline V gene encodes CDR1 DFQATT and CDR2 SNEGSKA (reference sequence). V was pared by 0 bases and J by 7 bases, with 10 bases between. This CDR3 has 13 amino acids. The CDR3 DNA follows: TGCAGTGCTAGAGACAGGGCTTTGAATGAGCAGTTCTTC. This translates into CSARDRALNEQFF.

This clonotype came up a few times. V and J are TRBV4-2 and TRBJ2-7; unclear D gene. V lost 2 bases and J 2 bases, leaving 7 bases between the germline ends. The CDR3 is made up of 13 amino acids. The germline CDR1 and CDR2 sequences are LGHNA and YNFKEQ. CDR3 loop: CASSQPLTYEQYF. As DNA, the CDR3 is TGTGCCAGCAGCCAACCGCTAACCTACGAGCAGTACTTC.

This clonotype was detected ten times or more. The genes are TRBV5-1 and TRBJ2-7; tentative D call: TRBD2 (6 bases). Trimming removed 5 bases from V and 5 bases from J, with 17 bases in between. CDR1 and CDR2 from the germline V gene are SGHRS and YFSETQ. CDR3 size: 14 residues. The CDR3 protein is CASRIAGGGNEQYF. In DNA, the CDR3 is TGCGCCAGCAGAATAGCTGGGGGAGGCAACGAGCAGTACTTC.

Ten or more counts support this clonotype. The CDR3 DNA reads TGTGCCAGCGGCGTCGCGGCGGGGAGGGTCGATACGCAGTATTTT. It specifies CASGVAAGRVDTQYF. This chain uses TRBV7-2 with TRBJ2-3; TRBD2 aligns across 7 bases. Germline values: CDR1 SGHTA, CDR2 FQGNSA. The trim removed 8 bases at V and 6 bases at J, leaving 14 bases unmatched. The CDR3 extends over 15 amino acids. Based on the CDR3 plus reference TRBV7-2 and TRBJ2-3, the full variable domain is GAGVSQSPSNKVTEKGKDVELRCDPISGHTALYWYRQSLGQGLEFLIYFQGNSAPDKSGLPSDRFSAERTGGSVSTLTIQRTQQEDSAVYLCASGVAAGRVDTQYFGPGTRLTVL.

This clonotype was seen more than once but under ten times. This CDR3 reads CASSPWQGFGTEAFF. The CDR3 coding sequence is TGTGCCAGCTCACCATGGCAGGGGTTTGGCACTGAAGCTTTCTTT. The V gene is TRBV18, the J gene TRBJ1-1, with D possibly matching TRBD1 (6 bases). The CDR3 runs 15 residues. With 2 bases removed from V and 4 bases from J, the gap between germline ends came to 14 bases. Looked up from germline, CDR1 is KGHSH and CDR2 is LQKENI.

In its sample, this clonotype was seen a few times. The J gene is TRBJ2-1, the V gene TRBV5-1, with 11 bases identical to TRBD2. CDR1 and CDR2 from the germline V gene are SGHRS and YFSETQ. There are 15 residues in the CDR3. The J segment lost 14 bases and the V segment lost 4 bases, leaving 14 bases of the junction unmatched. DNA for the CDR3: TGCGCCAGCAGCCCCCAACCTGTAGCGGGGGGGCTTAAGTTCTTC. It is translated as CASSPQPVAGGLKFF.

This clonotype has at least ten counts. CDR3 nucleotide sequence: TGCAGTGCTAGGGGTGGCACAGATACGCAGTATTTT. Translating it yields CSARGGTDTQYF. The rearrangement links TRBV20-1 to TRBJ2-3; D gene ambiguous. Germline CDR1 reads DFQATT; CDR2 reads SNEGSKA (reference sequence). V lost 3 bases to trimming and J lost 1 base, with 5 bases between them. CDR3 length: 12 amino acids.

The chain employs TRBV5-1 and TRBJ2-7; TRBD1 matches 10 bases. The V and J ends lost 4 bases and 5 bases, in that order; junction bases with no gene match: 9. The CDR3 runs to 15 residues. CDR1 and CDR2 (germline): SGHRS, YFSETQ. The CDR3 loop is CASSQRTGGINEQYF. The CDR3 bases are TGCGCCAGCAGCCAAAGGACAGGGGGGATCAACGAGCAGTACTTC.

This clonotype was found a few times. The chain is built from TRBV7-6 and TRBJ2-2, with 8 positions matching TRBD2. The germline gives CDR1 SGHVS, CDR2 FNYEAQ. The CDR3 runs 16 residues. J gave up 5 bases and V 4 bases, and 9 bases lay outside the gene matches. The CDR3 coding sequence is TGTGCCAGCAGCTCCCCCACAGCGGGGGTTACCGGGGAGCTGTTTTTT. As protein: CASSSPTAGVTGELFF.

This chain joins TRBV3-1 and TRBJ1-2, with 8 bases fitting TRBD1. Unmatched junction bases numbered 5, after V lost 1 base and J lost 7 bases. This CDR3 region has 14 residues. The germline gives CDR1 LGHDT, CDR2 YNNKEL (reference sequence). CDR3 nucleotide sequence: TGTGCCAGCAGCCAAGGGCAGGGGGCTTTTGGCTACACCTTC. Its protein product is CASSQGQGAFGYTF.

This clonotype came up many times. The CDR3 spells CSARDSGPRGNEQFF. CDR3 coding DNA: TGCAGTGCTAGAGATAGCGGTCCCCGTGGGAATGAGCAGTTCTTC. The rearrangement uses TRBV20-1 and TRBJ2-1; possibly TRBD2 for D (6 bases). The V end lost 0 bases, the J end lost 7 bases, and 16 bases lay between the germline ends. The CDR3 contains 15 residues. Germline CDR1 and CDR2: DFQATT and SNEGSKA (reference sequence).

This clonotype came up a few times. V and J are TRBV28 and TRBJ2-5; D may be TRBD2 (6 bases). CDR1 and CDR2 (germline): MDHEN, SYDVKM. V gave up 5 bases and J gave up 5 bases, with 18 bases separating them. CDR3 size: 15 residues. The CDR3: CASSQPYRGIETQYF. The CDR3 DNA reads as TGTGCCAGCAGTCAACCATACCGCGGGATCGAGACCCAGTACTTC.

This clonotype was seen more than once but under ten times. CDR3 sequence reads: CSARLGNQPQHF. The CDR3 coding sequence is TGCAGTGCTAGGCTGGGGAATCAGCCCCAGCATTTT. The chain employs TRBV20-1 and TRBJ1-5; no clear D. The germline gives CDR1 DFQATT, CDR2 SNEGSKA (reference sequence). Between the trimmed V and J ends, which lost 3 bases and 4 bases, there was a span of 7 bases. The CDR3 totals 12 residues.

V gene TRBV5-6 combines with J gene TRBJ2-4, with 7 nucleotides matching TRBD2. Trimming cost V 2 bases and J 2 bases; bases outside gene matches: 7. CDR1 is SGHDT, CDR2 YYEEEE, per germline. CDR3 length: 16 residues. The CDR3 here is CASSFGGNVTKNIQYF. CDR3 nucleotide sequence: TGTGCCAGCAGCTTCGGGGGGAACGTAACCAAAAACATTCAGTACTTC.

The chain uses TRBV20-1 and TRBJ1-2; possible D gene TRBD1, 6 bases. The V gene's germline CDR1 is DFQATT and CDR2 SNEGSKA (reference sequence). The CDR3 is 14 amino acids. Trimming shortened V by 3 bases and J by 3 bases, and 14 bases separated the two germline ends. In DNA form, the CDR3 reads TGCAGTGCTAGTAGGGGGGGGCGAGACTATGGCTACACCTTC. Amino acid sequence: CSASRGGRDYGYTF.

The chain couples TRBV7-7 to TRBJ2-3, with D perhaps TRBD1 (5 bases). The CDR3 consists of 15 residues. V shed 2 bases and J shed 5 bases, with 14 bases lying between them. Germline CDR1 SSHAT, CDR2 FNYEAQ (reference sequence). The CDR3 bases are TGTGCCAGCAGCTTACCGGCAGGGTACGGAGATACGCAGTATTTT. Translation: CASSLPAGYGDTQYF.

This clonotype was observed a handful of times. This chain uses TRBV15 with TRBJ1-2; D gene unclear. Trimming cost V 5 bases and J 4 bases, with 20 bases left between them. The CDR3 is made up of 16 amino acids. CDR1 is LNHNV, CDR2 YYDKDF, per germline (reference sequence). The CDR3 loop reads CATSPRPPGDVYGYTF. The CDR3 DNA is TGTGCCACCAGCCCGCGCCCACCAGGCGACGTCTATGGCTACACCTTC.

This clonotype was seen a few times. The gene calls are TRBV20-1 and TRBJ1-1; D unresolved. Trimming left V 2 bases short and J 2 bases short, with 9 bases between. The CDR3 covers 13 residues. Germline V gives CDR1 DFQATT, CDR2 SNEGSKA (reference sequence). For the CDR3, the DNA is TGCAGTGCTAGATCGGCAGGTAACACTGAAGCTTTCTTT. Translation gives CSARSAGNTEAFF.

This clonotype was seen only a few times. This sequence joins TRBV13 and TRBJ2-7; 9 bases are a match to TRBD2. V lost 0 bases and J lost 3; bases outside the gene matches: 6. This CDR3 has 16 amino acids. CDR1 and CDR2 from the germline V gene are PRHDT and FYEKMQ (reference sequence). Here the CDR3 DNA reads TGTGCCAGCAGCTTAGGCCAAGTAGCGGGAGTCTACGAGCAGTACTTC. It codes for CASSLGQVAGVYEQYF.

The CDR3, as DNA: TGTGCCAGCAGCTTAGGGGGGTTAGCACTAGCGGCCTACGAGCAGTACTTC. Amino acid sequence: CASSLGGLALAAYEQYF. The rearrangement uses TRBV7-2 and TRBJ2-7, with TRBD2 matching 8 bases. Germline V gene lookup returns CDR1 SGHTA and CDR2 FQGNSA. V was clipped by 1 base and J by 2 bases; unmatched bases: 10. The CDR3 spans 17 residues.